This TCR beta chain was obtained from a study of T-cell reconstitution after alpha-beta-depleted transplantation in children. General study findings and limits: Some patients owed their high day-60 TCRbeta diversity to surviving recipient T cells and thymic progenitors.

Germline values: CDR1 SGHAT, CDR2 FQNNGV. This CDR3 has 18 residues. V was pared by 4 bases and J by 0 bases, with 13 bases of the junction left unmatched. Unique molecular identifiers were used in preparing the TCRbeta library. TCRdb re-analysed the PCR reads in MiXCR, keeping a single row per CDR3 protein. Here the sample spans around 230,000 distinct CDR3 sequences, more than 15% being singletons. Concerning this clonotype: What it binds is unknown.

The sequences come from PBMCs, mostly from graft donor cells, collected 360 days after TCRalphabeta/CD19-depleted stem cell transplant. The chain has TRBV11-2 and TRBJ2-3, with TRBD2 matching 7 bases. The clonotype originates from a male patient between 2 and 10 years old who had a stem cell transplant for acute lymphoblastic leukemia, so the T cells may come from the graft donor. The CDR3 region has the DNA TGTGCCAGCAGCTGGGCAGGTCTAGCGGCCTCTAGCACAGATACGCAGTATTTT. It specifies CASSWAGLAASSTDTQYF.